Below, one TCR beta chain is given with its context. As for time point: pretreatment peripheral blood. Measured with immunoSEQ multiplex PCR; TCRdb has only the in-frame clones, and not every one. The profile shows about 81,000 clones, about 85% of them singletons. The sample belongs to a study of PD-L1 blockade in urothelial cancer. Across the whole study: Samples came from 3 weeks, at the second dose, and 6 weeks into treatment.

The germline V gene encodes CDR1 SGHAT and CDR2 FQNNGV. V lost 1 base to trimming and J lost 6 bases, with 15 bases between them. CDR3 length equals 16 residues. The input for sequencing was PBMCs, taken around atezolizumab (anti-PD-L1) treatment. This sequence joins TRBV11-2 and TRBJ2-2; weak D call: TRBD1 (6 bases). The origin of this receptor is a man between 35 and 55 years old with urothelial cancer. The CDR3 nucleotides read TGTGCCAGCAGCTTAGGCTTACAGGGTAGGTCCGGGGAGCTGTTTTTT. It is translated as CASSLGLQGRSGELFF.